This T cell receptor beta chain was recovered during a study of spatial heterogeneity in lung cancer. Study findings and constraints: For expanded intratumoral alpha and beta TCRs, counts tracked tumor mutation counts. Among tumor T cells, estimated coverage was around 7.4% for alpha chains and around 13% for beta chains.

This clonotype appeared many times. Antigen specificity is unknown. MiXCR, applied by TCRdb to the 5' RACE reads, yields one record per CDR3 protein. The table records more than 20,000 distinct CDR3 sequences, 2.8% of them present only once. This CDR3 spans 16 amino acids. J lost 2 bases, V lost 0 bases, and 7 bases had no gene match. CDR1 and CDR2 (germline): DFQATT, SNEGSKA (reference sequence). This sample's time point: sample taken at primary tumor resection. V usage is TRBV20-1 and J usage is TRBJ2-1; TRBD1 matches at 7 bases. The sequence was collected from a male donor with early-stage non-small cell lung cancer. The input for sequencing was lung tumor tissue, taken at surgery. The CDR3 region has the DNA TGCAGTGCTAGAGAATTACAGGGGATCACCTACAATGAGCAGTTCTTC. It encodes CSARELQGITYNEQFF.